This T cell receptor (beta chain) was recorded in a study of patients and donors after allogeneic stem cell transplantation (TCRdb year 2020). Library preparation used RT-PCR. Sequenced using a NextSeq 550. TCRdb handled the public reads itself, with Q25 trimming in fastp and clone calling in MiXCR, and kept productive beta chains. Under each unique CDR3 protein, matching rows form one entry showing the most common genes and DNA. The sample contains about 160,000 distinct CDR3 sequences, roughly 30% of them found a single time. The ten largest clones take up about 3% of the sample. As for this clonotype: What antigen it recognizes has not been identified. It has no much larger one-base neighbor in the sample; base qualities were not kept.

The sequenced sample consisted of blood, either unsorted or a sorted T cell fraction (not recorded which). This receptor was obtained from a human donor who was either an allogeneic HSCT recipient or a stem cell or donor lymphocyte infusion donor (not recorded which). It is not recorded whose cells these are; they may come from a transplant donor.

The sequenced DNA: TGTGCCAGCACTCCCAGCCTTTCGACCTACAATGAGCAGTTCTTC. Its protein is CASTPSLSTYNEQFF. The rearrangement joined TRBV12-3 or TRBV12-4 to TRBJ2-1, with no confidently assigned D gene. V loses 7 bases of germline sequence and J loses 2 bases, and the interval between the two ends is 15 bases. The CDR3 has 15 amino acids, counting the end cysteine and phenylalanine. This entry keeps only the CDR3 DNA: 45 bases, framed from base 1.